These T cell receptor beta chains were read from a single sample in a study of blood T cell repertoires in COVID-19. The data were produced by immunoSEQ multiplex PCR, yet TCRdb's version contains in-frame clones alone and is incomplete. The sample lists roughly 200,000 clones, 80% to 90% seen once, with approximately 4.2% in the top ten. The sequencing sample was made of PBMCs or T cells enriched from blood (not recorded which). The receptors stem from a woman in her 40s with acute COVID-19. The CDR3 runs from the conserved cysteine through the conserved F or W. Each record gives: J gene, clone size, D gene, V gene, CDR3 DNA, CDR3 protein. D genes are given only for firm matches. Clone size is given for some rows only: seen once, a few or many times, or a class if the clone is expanded.

J: TRBJ1-5; size: once; D: -; V: TRBV2; DNA: TGTGCCAGCAGTGGGGGACACAATCAGCCCCAGCATTTT; CDR3: CASSGGHNQPQHF
J: TRBJ2-5; size: -; D: TRBD1; V: TRBV29-1; DNA: TGCAGCGTCTCCGGAGCGACAGGGTCCCAAGAGACCCAGTACTTC; CDR3: CSVSGATGSQETQYF
J: TRBJ2-4; size: once; D: -; V: TRBV18; DNA: TGTGCCAGCTCACCCGGACAGTGGGACATTCAGTACTTC; CDR3: CASSPGQWDIQYF
J: TRBJ1-2; size: -; D: -; V: TRBV9; DNA: TGTGCCAGCAGCGTAGATCCAGGGAACTATGGCTACACCTTC; CDR3: CASSVDPGNYGYTF
J: TRBJ2-7; size: -; D: TRBD1; V: TRBV29-1; DNA: TGCAGCGTTGCGGGGCGACAGGGGGCAGGCGAGCAGTACTTC; CDR3: CSVAGRQGAGEQYF
J: TRBJ1-2; size: once; D: -; V: TRBV3-1/TRBV3-2; DNA: TGTGCCAGCAGCCAAGCTCCCGCGACAGGTGACACCTTC; CDR3: CASSQAPATGDTF
J: TRBJ2-2; size: few; D: -; V: TRBV19; DNA: TGTGCCAGTAGTATCGGGAATCAGATGAACACCGGGGAGCTGTTTTTT; CDR3: CASSIGNQMNTGELFF
J: TRBJ1-6; size: once; D: -; V: TRBV28; DNA: TGTGCCAGCAGTTTCTATAAGGCCGTGGGGGCCCCCCTCCACTTT; CDR3: CASSFYKAVGAPLHF
J: TRBJ2-7; size: few; D: TRBD2; V: TRBV7-8; DNA: TGTGCCAGCAGCACCAGAGCGGGAAAGGGAGGCGAGCAGTACTTC; CDR3: CASSTRAGKGGEQYF
J: TRBJ2-5; size: -; D: -; V: TRBV19; DNA: TGTGCCTCCAATACTGGCAGCGGATCCGGGGAGACCCAGTACTTC; CDR3: CASNTGSGSGETQYF
J: TRBJ2-7; size: -; D: TRBD1; V: TRBV18; DNA: TGTGCCAGCTCACCCGGACAGGGAACCTACGAGCAGTACTTC; CDR3: CASSPGQGTYEQYF
J: TRBJ1-2; size: -; D: TRBD1; V: TRBV29-1; DNA: TGCAGCGTTGAAAGGCGGACAGGGGTGAGCTATGGCTACACCTTC; CDR3: CSVERRTGVSYGYTF
J: TRBJ2-7; size: -; D: -; V: TRBV7-2; DNA: TGTGCCAGCAGCCGCCCGGATCGGATGGAGACCTACGAGCAGTACTTC; CDR3: CASSRPDRMETYEQYF
J: TRBJ2-1; size: -; D: -; V: TRBV6-5; DNA: TGTGCCAGCAGTTACTCTGTAGCCGCCTACAATGAGCAGTTCTTC; CDR3: CASSYSVAAYNEQFF
J: TRBJ2-2; size: -; D: -; V: TRBV19; DNA: TGTGCCAGTATGAGGGTGGCGAACACCGGGGAGCTGTTTTTT; CDR3: CASMRVANTGELFF
J: TRBJ2-7; size: -; D: TRBD2; V: TRBV4-2; DNA: TGTGCCAGCAGCTTTCCACTAGCGGGACCTCTCGAGCAGTACTTC; CDR3: CASSFPLAGPLEQYF
J: TRBJ2-5; size: -; D: TRBD2; V: TRBV2; DNA: TGTGCCAGCAGTGAAGACCCGGGACTAGCAAGAGAGACCCAGTACTTC; CDR3: CASSEDPGLARETQYF
J: TRBJ2-1; size: -; D: -; V: TRBV9; DNA: TGTGCCAGCAGCCCCCGGGCGGGTTATTGGAATGAGCAGTTCTTC; CDR3: CASSPRAGYWNEQFF
J: TRBJ2-1; size: -; D: -; V: TRBV21-1; DNA: TGTGCCAGCAGCAAGCCGGACAGGGGCCCCTACAATGAGCAGTTCTTC; CDR3: CASSKPDRGPYNEQFF
J: TRBJ1-1; size: -; D: -; V: TRBV6-5; DNA: TGTGCCAGCAGTAGGGGGGGTGAAGCTTTCTTT; CDR3: CASSRGGEAFF
J: TRBJ1-3; size: -; D: -; V: TRBV10-2; DNA: TGCGCCAGCAGATCCACTACCTCTGGAAACACCATATATTTT; CDR3: CASRSTTSGNTIYF
J: TRBJ2-1; size: -; D: TRBD2; V: TRBV7-9; DNA: TGTGCCAGCAGACCTAGCGGGACCTCCAATGAGCAGTTCTTC; CDR3: CASRPSGTSNEQFF
J: TRBJ2-5; size: -; D: TRBD1; V: TRBV12-3/TRBV12-4; DNA: TGTGCCAGCAGCCAACAGGGGTCGGGGACCCAGTACTTC; CDR3: CASSQQGSGTQYF
J: TRBJ1-5; size: -; D: -; V: TRBV7-2; DNA: TGTGCCAGCAGCCCCTATAGCAATCAGCCCCAGCATTTT; CDR3: CASSPYSNQPQHF
J: TRBJ1-5; size: -; D: TRBD1; V: TRBV7-8; DNA: TGTGCCAGCAGCTTACCCCAGGGGGCATATAGACAGCCCCAGCATTTT; CDR3: CASSLPQGAYRQPQHF
J: TRBJ2-3; size: -; D: -; V: TRBV4-1; DNA: TGCGCCAGCAGCCTACAGAGAGATACGCAGTATTTT; CDR3: CASSLQRDTQYF
J: TRBJ2-5; size: -; D: TRBD2; V: TRBV11-3; DNA: TGTGCCAGCAGCTTATGGCGGGGGAACCAAGAGACCCAGTACTTC; CDR3: CASSLWRGNQETQYF
J: TRBJ2-3; size: -; D: TRBD2; V: TRBV19; DNA: TGTGCCAGTAGTCCAATAGCGGGACGAGATACGCAGTATTTT; CDR3: CASSPIAGRDTQYF
J: TRBJ2-1; size: once; D: TRBD2; V: TRBV3-1/TRBV3-2; DNA: TGTGCCAGCAGCCAAGGGTGGGTTAGCGGGAGGGCGGGAAATGAGCAGTTCTTC; CDR3: CASSQGWVSGRAGNEQFF
J: TRBJ2-1; size: -; D: TRBD2; V: TRBV18; DNA: TGTGCCAGCTCACTCGGGACTAGCGGGTACCCGAGCTCCTACAATGAGCAGTTCTTC; CDR3: CASSLGTSGYPSSYNEQFF
J: TRBJ2-1; size: -; D: TRBD2; V: TRBV7-3; DNA: TGTGCCAGCAGCCAGACTAGCGCGTCCTACAATGAGCAGTTCTTC; CDR3: CASSQTSASYNEQFF